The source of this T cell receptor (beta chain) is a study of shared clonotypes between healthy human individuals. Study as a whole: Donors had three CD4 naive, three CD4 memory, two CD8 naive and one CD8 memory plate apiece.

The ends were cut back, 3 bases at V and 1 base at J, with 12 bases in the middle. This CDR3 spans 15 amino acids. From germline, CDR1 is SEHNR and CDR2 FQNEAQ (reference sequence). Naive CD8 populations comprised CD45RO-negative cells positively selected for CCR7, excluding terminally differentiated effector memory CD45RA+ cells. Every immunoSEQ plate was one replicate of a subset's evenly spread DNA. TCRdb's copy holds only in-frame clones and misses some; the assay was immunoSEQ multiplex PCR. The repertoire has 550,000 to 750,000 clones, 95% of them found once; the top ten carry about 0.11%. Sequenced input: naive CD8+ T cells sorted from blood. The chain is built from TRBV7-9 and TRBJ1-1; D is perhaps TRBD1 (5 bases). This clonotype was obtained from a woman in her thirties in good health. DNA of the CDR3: TGTGCCAGCAGCTTTAAGGGGTCGACGAACACTGAAGCTTTCTTT. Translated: CASSFKGSTNTEAFF. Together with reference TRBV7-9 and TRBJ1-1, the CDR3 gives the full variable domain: DTGVSQNPRHKITKRGQNVTFRCDPISEHNRLYWYRQTLGQGPEFLTYFQNEAQLEKSRLLSDRFSAERPKGSFSTLEIQRTEQGDSAMYLCASSFKGSTNTEAFFGQGTRLTVV.